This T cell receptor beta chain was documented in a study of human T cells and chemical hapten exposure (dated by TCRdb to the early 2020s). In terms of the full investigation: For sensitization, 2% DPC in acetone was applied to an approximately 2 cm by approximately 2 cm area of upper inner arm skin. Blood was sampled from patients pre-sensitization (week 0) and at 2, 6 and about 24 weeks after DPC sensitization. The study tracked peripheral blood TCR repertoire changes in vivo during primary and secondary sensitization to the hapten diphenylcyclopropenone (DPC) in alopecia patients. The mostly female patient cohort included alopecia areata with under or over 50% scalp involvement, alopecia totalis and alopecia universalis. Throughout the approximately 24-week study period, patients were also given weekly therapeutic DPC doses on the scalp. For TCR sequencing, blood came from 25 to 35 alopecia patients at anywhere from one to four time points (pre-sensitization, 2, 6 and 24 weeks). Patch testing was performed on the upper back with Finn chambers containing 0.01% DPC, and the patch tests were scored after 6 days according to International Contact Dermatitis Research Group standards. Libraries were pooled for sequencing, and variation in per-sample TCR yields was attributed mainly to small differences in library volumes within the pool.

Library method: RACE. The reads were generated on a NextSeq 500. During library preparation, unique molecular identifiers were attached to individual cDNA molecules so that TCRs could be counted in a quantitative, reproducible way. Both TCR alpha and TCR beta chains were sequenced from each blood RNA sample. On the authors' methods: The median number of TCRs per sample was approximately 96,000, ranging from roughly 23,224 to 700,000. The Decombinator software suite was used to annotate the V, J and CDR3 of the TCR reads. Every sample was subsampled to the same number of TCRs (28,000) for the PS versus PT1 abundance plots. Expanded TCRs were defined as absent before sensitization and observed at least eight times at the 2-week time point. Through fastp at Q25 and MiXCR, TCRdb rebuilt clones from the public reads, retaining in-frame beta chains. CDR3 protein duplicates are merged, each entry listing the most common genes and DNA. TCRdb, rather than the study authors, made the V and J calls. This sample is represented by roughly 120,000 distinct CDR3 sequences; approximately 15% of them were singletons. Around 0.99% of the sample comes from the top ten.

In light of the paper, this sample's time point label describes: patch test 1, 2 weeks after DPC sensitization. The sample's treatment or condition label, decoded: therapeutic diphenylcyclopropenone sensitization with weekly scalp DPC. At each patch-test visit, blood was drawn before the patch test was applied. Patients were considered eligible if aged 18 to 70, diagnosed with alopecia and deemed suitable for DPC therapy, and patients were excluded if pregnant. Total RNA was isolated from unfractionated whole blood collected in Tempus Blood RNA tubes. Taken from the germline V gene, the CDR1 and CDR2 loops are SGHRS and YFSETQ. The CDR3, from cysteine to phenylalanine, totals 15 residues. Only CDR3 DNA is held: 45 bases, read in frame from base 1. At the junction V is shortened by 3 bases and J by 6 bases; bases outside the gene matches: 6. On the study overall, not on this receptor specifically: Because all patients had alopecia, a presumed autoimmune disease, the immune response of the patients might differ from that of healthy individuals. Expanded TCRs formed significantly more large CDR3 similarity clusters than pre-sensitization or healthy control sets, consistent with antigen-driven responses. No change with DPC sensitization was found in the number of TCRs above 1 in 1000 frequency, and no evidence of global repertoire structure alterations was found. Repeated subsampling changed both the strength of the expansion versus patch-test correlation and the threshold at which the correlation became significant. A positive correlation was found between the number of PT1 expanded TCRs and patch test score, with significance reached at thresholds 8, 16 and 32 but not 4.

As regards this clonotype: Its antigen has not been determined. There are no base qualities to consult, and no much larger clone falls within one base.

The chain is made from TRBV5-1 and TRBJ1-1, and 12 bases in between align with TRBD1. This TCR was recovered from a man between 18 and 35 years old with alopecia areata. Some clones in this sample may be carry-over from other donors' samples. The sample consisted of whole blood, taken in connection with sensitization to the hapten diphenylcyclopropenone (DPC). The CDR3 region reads CASSSTGQGASEAFF. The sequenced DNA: TGCGCCAGCAGCTCAACGGGACAGGGGGCGTCTGAAGCTTTCTTT.